These T cell receptor beta chains were read from a single sample in a study of blood T cell repertoires in COVID-19. Clones were sequenced by immunoSEQ multiplex PCR, and TCRdb holds only the in-frame ones, with some missing. The sample contains 200,000 to 250,000 clones, roughly 92% of which appear only once. Sequenced input: peripheral blood. These TCRs come from a man aged 55-75 years with COVID-19, enrolled during active disease. CDR3s include the opening cysteine and the closing phenylalanine or tryptophan. D genes are given only for firm matches.

v_call	j_call	d_call	cdr3_aa	cdr3_nt
TRBV2	TRBJ1-5	NA	CASSGTQVGPQHF	TGTGCCAGCAGTGGCACACAGGTGGGGCCCCAGCATTTT
TRBV11-2	TRBJ2-5	NA	CASSQGGAETQYF	TGTGCCAGCAGCCAAGGCGGGGCGGAGACCCAGTACTTC
TRBV6-2/TRBV6-3	TRBJ2-6	NA	CASSYTGLRASGANVLTF	TGTGCCAGCAGTTACACAGGGCTGCGGGCCTCTGGGGCCAACGTCCTGACTTTC
TRBV24-1	TRBJ2-5	TRBD2	CATCGGGAMGETQYF	TGTGCCACGTGTGGCGGGGGGGCCATGGGTGAGACCCAGTACTTC
TRBV9	TRBJ1-5	NA	CASSVAGSNQPQHF	TGTGCCAGCAGCGTAGCGGGAAGCAATCAGCCCCAGCATTTT
TRBV18	TRBJ1-4	NA	CASSPLNEKLFF	TGTGCCAGCTCTCCCCTTAATGAAAAACTGTTTTTT
TRBV11-3	TRBJ1-1	TRBD1	CASSKGTDTEAFF	TGTGCCAGCAGTAAGGGGACAGACACTGAAGCTTTCTTT
TRBV5-1	TRBJ2-1	TRBD1	CASSWLDRGKVEQFF	TGCGCCAGCAGCTGGCTAGACAGGGGAAAGGTTGAGCAGTTCTTC
TRBV9	TRBJ2-3	NA	CASSPLMDTQYF	TGTGCCAGCAGTCCGCTAATGGATACGCAGTATTTT
TRBV30	TRBJ1-2	NA	CARWGLYGYTF	TGTGCCCGCTGGGGACTCTATGGCTACACCTTC
TRBV3-1/TRBV3-2	TRBJ2-1	NA	CASSQGKSTSPTRGEQFF	TGTGCCAGCAGCCAAGGGAAATCGACTAGTCCCACACGTGGTGAGCAGTTCTTC
TRBV5-1	TRBJ1-1	TRBD1	CASSLDRGPPTEAFF	TGCGCCAGCAGCTTGGACAGGGGCCCCCCGACTGAAGCTTTCTTT
TRBV4-2	TRBJ2-3	TRBD1	CASSQGQGPLFTDTQYF	TGTGCCAGCAGCCAGGGACAGGGGCCCTTATTCACAGATACGCAGTATTTT
TRBV7-9	TRBJ1-2	NA	CASSYTQGIYGYTF	TGTGCCAGCAGCTACACCCAGGGGATTTATGGCTACACCTTC
TRBV19	TRBJ1-2	NA	CASSPSGNYGYTF	TGTGCCAGTAGCCCCTCGGGGAACTATGGCTACACCTTC
TRBV25-1	TRBJ1-5	TRBD1	CASSGTGYSNQPQHF	TGTGCCAGCAGCGGGACAGGGTATAGCAATCAGCCCCAGCATTTT